This T cell receptor (beta chain) was observed in a study of CD8 T cells in Susac syndrome. Across the whole study: Patients with Susac syndrome were therapy-naive, on corticosteroids, or on intravenous immunoglobulin alone at blood draw.

The diagnostic criteria were recently defined, and patients with Susac syndrome met them for definite or probable disease. Negative isolation was applied to CD8+ and CD4+ T cells, and FACS enrichment was applied to TEMRA cells. V shed 1 base and J shed 11 bases, with 12 bases lying between them. The CDR3 runs 13 residues. Germline CDR1 reads MNHEY; CDR2 reads SVGAGI. RNA, at about 0.45 to 1 ug, was reverse transcribed with random hexamers. Across 54 Vbeta and 13 Jbeta, TCR beta CDR3 was amplified with immunoSEQ multiplex PCR. TCRdb redid the calling of the immunoSEQ multiplex PCR reads with MiXCR, one entry per CDR3 protein. In the table there are under 200,000 distinct CDR3 sequences, around 96% of which are singletons.

The specimen was CD4+ T cells from PBMCs. The sequence came from a human donor with Susac syndrome. The V gene is TRBV6-5, the J gene TRBJ1-5; TRBD1 might be the D (5 bases). The CDR3 here is CASSYFARGAQHF. CDR3 sequence (DNA): TGTGCCAGCAGTTACTTCGCGAGGGGAGCCCAGCATTTT.